This TCR beta chain was captured in a study of T cell repertoires in cytomegalovirus infection. Study at large: CMV epitopes that were recently identified and HLA-C-restricted were used alongside well-studied HLA-B-restricted ones. Public TCR beta signature analysis indicated the presence of both CMV infection and matching HLA type.

To note about this clonotype: The target antigen is unknown.

The CDR3 sequence is 15 residues long. Trimming pared 3 bases from V and 0 bases from J, leaving 10 bases between. From the reads, TCRdb called clonotypes with MiXCR, one entry per CDR3 protein. The repertoire holds 450,000 to 600,000 distinct CDR3 sequences, with roughly a third as singletons. Notes on the study in general: Based on cumulative public TCR beta family frequency, carriers of CMV plus the relevant HLA were identified. CMV-specific TCR beta clonotypes restricted by HLA-C dominated the ex vivo response.

This rearrangement joins TRBV12-3 or TRBV12-4 to TRBJ2-3, with D tentatively TRBD1 (5 bases). The sequences come from cultured PBMCs, collected from culture after CMV antigen stimulation. The source of this sequence is a human donor in good health (CMV status not recorded). Some clones in this sample may be carry-over from other donors' samples. The CDR3 here is CASSLYGASTDTQYF. The CDR3 DNA sequence: TGTGCCAGCAGTTTGTATGGGGCTAGCACAGATACGCAGTATTTT.